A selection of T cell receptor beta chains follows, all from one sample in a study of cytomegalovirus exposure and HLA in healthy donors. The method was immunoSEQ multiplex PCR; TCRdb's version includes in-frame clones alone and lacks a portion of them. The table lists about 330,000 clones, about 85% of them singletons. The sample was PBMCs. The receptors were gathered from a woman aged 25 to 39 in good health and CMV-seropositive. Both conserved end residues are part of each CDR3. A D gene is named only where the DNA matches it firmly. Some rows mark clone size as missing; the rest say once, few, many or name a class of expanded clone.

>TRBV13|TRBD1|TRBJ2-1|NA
CASSPQSGGNEQFF
TGTGCCAGCAGCCCCCAGTCAGGGGGCAATGAGCAGTTCTTC
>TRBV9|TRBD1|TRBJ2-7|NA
CASSPTGTGTYEQYF
TGTGCCAGCAGCCCGACCGGGACAGGGACCTACGAGCAGTACTTC
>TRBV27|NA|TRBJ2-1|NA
CASSSIGHYNEQFF
TGTGCCAGCAGTTCTATAGGGCACTACAATGAGCAGTTCTTC
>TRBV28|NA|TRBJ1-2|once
CASSFNPTIAGALGYTF
TGTGCCAGCAGTTTTAATCCTACCATTGCAGGGGCGCTTGGCTACACCTTC
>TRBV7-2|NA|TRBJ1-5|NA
CASSPLGGNNQPQHF
TGTGCCAGCAGCCCCCTAGGAGGGAACAATCAGCCCCAGCATTTT
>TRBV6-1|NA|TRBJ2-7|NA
CASIMDSNYEQYF
TGTGCCAGCATAATGGACAGTAACTACGAGCAGTACTTC
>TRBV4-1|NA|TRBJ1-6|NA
CASSQDNRDNSPLHF
TGCGCCAGCAGCCAAGATAACAGGGATAATTCACCCCTCCACTTT
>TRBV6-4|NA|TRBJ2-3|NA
CASSDWGRSGTDTQYF
TGTGCCAGCAGTGACTGGGGCAGGTCGGGCACAGATACGCAGTATTTT
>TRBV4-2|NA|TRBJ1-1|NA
CASSPSTGWAFF
TGTGCCAGCAGCCCATCCACAGGGTGGGCTTTCTTT
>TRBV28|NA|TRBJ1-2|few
CASSFRQGAEGYTF
TGTGCCAGCAGTTTTAGGCAGGGCGCAGAAGGCTACACCTTC
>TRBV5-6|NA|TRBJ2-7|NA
CASSISSYEQYF
TGTGCCAGCAGCATAAGCTCCTACGAGCAGTACTTC
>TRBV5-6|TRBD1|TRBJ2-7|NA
CASSLVGGHYEQYF
TGTGCCAGCAGCTTGGTAGGGGGCCACTACGAGCAGTACTTC
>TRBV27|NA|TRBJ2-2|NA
CASSAGAVSTGELFF
TGTGCCAGCAGTGCTGGGGCGGTTAGCACCGGGGAGCTGTTTTTT
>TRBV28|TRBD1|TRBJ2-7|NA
CASSSGTEIYEQYF
TGTGCCAGCAGTTCCGGGACAGAAATTTACGAGCAGTACTTC
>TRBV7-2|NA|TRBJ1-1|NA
CASSQTGFTEAFF
TGTGCCAGCAGCCAAACAGGGTTCACTGAAGCTTTCTTT
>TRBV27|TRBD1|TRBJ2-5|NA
CASSGQGADKRETQYF
TGTGCCAGCAGTGGGCAGGGGGCTGATAAACGCGAGACCCAGTACTTC
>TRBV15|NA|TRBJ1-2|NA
CATSRGQGNYGYTF
TGTGCCACCAGCAGAGGTCAGGGGAACTATGGCTACACCTTC
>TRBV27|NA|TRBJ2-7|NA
CASSPAASYEQYF
TGTGCCAGCAGTCCGGCGGCGTCCTACGAGCAGTACTTC
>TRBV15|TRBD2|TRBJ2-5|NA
CATSRDRREGGLAGVATQYF
TGTGCCACCAGCAGAGACCGTCGCGAAGGGGGACTAGCGGGAGTAGCGACCCAGTACTTC
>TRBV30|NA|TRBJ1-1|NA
CAWSQGTLNTEAFF
TGTGCCTGGAGCCAAGGGACACTGAACACTGAAGCTTTCTTT
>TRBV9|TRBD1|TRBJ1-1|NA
CASSVRDRIMNTEAFF
TGTGCCAGCAGCGTCCGGGACAGGATTATGAACACTGAAGCTTTCTTT
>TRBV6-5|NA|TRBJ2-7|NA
CASSYQGVTDYEQYF
TGTGCCAGCAGTTACCAAGGGGTTACGGACTACGAGCAGTACTTC